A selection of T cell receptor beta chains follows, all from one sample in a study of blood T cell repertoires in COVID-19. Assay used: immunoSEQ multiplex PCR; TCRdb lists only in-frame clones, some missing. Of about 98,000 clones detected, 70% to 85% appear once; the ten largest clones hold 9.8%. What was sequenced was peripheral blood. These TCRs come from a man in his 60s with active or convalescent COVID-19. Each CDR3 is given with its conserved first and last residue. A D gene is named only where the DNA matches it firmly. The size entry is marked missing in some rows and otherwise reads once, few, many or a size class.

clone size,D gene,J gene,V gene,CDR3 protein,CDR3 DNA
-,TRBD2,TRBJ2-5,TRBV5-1,CASSPGLAGETQYF,TGCGCCAGCAGCCCTGGACTAGCAGGAGAGACCCAGTACTTC
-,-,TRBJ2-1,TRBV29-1,CSVGGGVYNEQFF,TGCAGCGTTGGTGGCGGGGTCTACAATGAGCAGTTCTTC
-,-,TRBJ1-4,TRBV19,CASSRSDSANEKLFF,TGTGCCAGTAGTCGGTCGGACAGTGCTAATGAAAAACTGTTTTTT
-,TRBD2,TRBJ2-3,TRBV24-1,CATSDLQGAGVDGYTQYF,TGTGCCACCAGTGATTTGCAAGGGGCGGGAGTAGACGGGTATACGCAGTATTTT
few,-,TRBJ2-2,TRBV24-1,CATTTGLEGTGELFF,TGTGCCACCACTACCGGGCTGGAGGGCACCGGGGAGCTGTTTTTT
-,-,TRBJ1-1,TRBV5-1,CASSLVGGGVNTEAFF,TGCGCCAGCAGCTTGGTTGGGGGAGGTGTGAACACTGAAGCTTTCTTT
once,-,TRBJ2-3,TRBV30,CAWSVYAEDTDTQYF,TGTGCCTGGAGTGTGTATGCGGAAGACACAGATACGCAGTATTTT
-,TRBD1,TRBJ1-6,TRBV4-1,CASNPGQGYNSPLHF,TGCGCCAGCAACCCGGGACAGGGATATAATTCACCCCTCCACTTT
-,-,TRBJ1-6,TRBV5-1,CASSEQDNSPLHF,TGCGCCAGCAGTGAACAGGATAATTCACCCCTCCACTTT
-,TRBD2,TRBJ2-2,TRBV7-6,CASSSLAAMNTGELFF,TGTGCCAGCAGTTCACTAGCGGCTATGAACACCGGGGAGCTGTTTTTT
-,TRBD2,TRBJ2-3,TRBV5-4,CASRPTSGSLTDTQYF,TGTGCCAGCAGACCGACTAGCGGGAGTTTGACAGATACGCAGTATTTT
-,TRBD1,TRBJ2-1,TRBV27,CASRQGAREQFF,TGTGCCAGCAGGCAGGGGGCACGGGAGCAGTTCTTC
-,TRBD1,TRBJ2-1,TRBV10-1,CASSLGQGLREQFF,TGCGCCAGCAGCCTGGGACAGGGCCTGCGGGAGCAGTTCTTC
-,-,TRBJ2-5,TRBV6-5,CASSRRQGNQETQYF,TGTGCCAGCAGTCGACGTCAGGGGAACCAAGAGACCCAGTACTTC
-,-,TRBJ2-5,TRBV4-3,CASSRLTGWEETQYF,TGCGCCAGCAGCCGATTAACAGGGTGGGAAGAGACCCAGTACTTC
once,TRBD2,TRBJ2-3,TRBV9,CASSPTPGTSRDTQYF,TGTGCCAGCAGCCCTACCCCGGGGACTAGTCGTGATACGCAGTATTTT
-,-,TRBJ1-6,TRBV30,CAWSRSGTYNSPLHF,TGTGCCTGGAGCCGTTCCGGGACCTATAATTCACCCCTCCACTTT
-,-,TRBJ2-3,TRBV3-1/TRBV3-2,CASSQSGGTDTQYF,TGTGCCAGCAGCCAATCAGGGGGCACAGATACGCAGTATTTT
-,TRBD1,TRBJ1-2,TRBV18,CASSLQDRAGYGYTF,TGTGCCAGCTCTCTCCAGGACAGGGCGGGCTATGGCTACACCTTC
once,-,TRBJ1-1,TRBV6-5,CASSYLGGARGTEAFF,TGTGCCAGCAGTTACCTCGGGGGGGCGCGGGGAACTGAAGCTTTCTTT
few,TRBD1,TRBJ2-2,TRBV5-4,CASSLERGRVVTGELFF,TGTGCCAGCAGCTTGGAAAGGGGGCGCGTGGTCACCGGGGAGCTGTTTTTT
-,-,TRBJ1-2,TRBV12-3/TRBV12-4,CASSLYRGGYTF,TGTGCCAGCAGTTTGTATAGGGGTGGCTACACCTTC
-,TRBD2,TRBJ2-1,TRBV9,CASSVGTSGINEQFF,TGTGCCAGCAGCGTCGGGACTAGCGGGATCAATGAGCAGTTCTTC
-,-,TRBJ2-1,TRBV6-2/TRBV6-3,CASSWGGGTERQFF,TGTGCCAGCAGTTGGGGGGGCGGCACGGAACGGCAGTTCTTC
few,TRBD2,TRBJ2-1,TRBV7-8,CASSITSGSRNEQFF,TGTGCCAGCAGCATAACTAGCGGGAGTAGAAATGAGCAGTTCTTC
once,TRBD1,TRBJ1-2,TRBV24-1,CATSDPRGRQGGYTF,TGTGCCACCAGTGATCCCAGGGGGCGCCAGGGTGGCTACACCTTC
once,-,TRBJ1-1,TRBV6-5,CASSYSIRGQPEAFF,TGTGCCAGCAGTTACTCGATCAGGGGTCAACCTGAAGCTTTCTTT
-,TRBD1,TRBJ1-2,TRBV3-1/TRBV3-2,CASSSRTGKDTF,TGTGCCAGCAGCTCCAGGACAGGGAAGGACACCTTC
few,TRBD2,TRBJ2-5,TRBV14,CASSLGLAGTETQYF,TGTGCCAGCAGCCTGGGACTAGCGGGAACGGAGACCCAGTACTTC
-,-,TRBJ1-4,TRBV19,CASTSLLQGLEKLFF,TGTGCCAGTACCTCACTTCTCCAGGGACTTGAAAAACTGTTTTTT
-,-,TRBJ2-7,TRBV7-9,CASSFDRFSYEQYF,TGTGCCAGCAGCTTCGACAGGTTCTCCTACGAGCAGTACTTC
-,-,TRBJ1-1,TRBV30,CAWSRGEAFF,TGTGCCTGGAGTCGGGGTGAAGCTTTCTTT
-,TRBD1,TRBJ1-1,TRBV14,CASSHLTGEAFF,TGTGCCAGCAGCCATCTGACAGGGGAAGCTTTCTTT
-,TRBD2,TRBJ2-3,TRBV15,CATSRLAGVKRTDTQYF,TGTGCCACCAGCAGACTAGCGGGAGTAAAGCGGACAGATACGCAGTATTTT
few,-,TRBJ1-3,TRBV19,CASMVGGRASGNTIYF,TGTGCCAGTATGGTCGGAGGGAGGGCTTCTGGAAACACCATATATTTT
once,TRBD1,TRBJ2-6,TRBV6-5,CASWQTGSGANVLTF,TGTGCCAGCTGGCAGACAGGGTCTGGGGCCAACGTCCTGACTTTC
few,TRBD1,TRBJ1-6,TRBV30,CAWSRTGSEGSPLHF,TGTGCCTGGAGTCGGACAGGCAGCGAAGGTTCACCCCTCCACTTT
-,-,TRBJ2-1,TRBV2,CASSDVPYTYNEQFF,TGTGCCAGCAGTGACGTACCCTATACCTACAATGAGCAGTTCTTC
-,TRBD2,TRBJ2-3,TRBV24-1,CATSATSGIADTQYF,TGTGCCACCAGTGCAACTAGCGGGATAGCAGATACGCAGTATTTT